The clone carrying this TCR beta chain appeared many times. For ophthalmopathy patients, the Clinical Activity Score was at least 3 and the NOSPECS grade at least 4; duration was under 3 months. These data originate in a study of T cells in Graves' hyperthyroidism and ophthalmopathy. Amplification targeted TCR beta CDR3 regions from RNA transcripts. The HTBI primer set drove a first-round RT-PCR of the TCR CDR3. TCRdb used MiXCR to reprocess the multiplex PCR reads, holding one entry per CDR3 protein. The table has 500,000 to 650,000 distinct CDR3 sequences, 14% seen once. The receptor's source is a woman aged 50 to 60 with Graves' ophthalmopathy. The sample taken for sequencing was blood.

The chain's CDR3 is CASSQDEGNYYGYTF. The CDR3 DNA follows: TGTGCCAGCAGCCAAGATGAGGGGAACTATTATGGCTACACCTTC. The chain is built from TRBV3-1 and TRBJ1-2, with D tentatively TRBD1 (5 bases). Trimming stripped 0 bases from V and 5 bases from J, with 13 bases between. Germline CDR1 and CDR2: LGHDT and YNNKEL (reference sequence). The length of the CDR3 is 15 residues.